The next 7 T cell receptor beta chains were all read from a single sample in a study of immune evolution from preneoplasia to lung adenocarcinoma. Sequencing was performed with immunoSEQ multiplex PCR; in TCRdb, only in-frame clones are kept and a portion is missing. The sample consists of about 12,000 clones, under 90% of them appearing once. The sequenced sample consisted of FFPE tissue from an adenomatous hyperplasia lung lesion. The subset is: atypical adenomatous hyperplasia (AAH), lung preneoplasia. These receptors originate from a person over 45 with lung adenocarcinoma.

V usage is TRBV10-3 and J usage is TRBJ1-1; TRBD1 matches at 7 bases. The CDR3 covers 14 residues. The junction had 4 bases not matched to a gene; V was cut back by 1 base and J by 5 bases. Per germline, CDR1 ENHRY and CDR2 SYGVKD. CDR3 protein: CAISELSGGTEAFF. The CDR3 nucleotides read TGTGCCATCAGTGAGTTATCAGGGGGGACTGAAGCTTTCTTT.

This clone was counted once. This chain connects TRBV28 to TRBJ2-7, with D possibly TRBD2 on 5 matching bases. CDR3 length: 14 amino acids. CDR1 MDHEN and CDR2 SYDVKM come from the germline V gene. Between the trimmed V and J ends, which lost 6 bases and 1 base, there was a span of 13 bases. CDR3: CASSSDGVSYEQYF. The CDR3 DNA reads as TGTGCCAGCAGCTCTGACGGGGTTTCCTACGAGCAGTACTTC.

This rearrangement joins TRBV7-9 to TRBJ2-1, with 7 nucleotides matching TRBD2. The length of the CDR3 is 19 residues. CDR1 is SEHNR and CDR2 is FQNEAQ in the germline V gene (reference sequence). After removal of 1 base from V and 7 bases from J, the junction contained 19 bases not matched to a gene. The DNA of the CDR3 is TGTGCCAGCAGCTTAGTTAGACCCCTGGCTAGCGGCCTAGGAAATGAGCAGTTCTTC. This encodes CASSLVRPLASGLGNEQFF.

Notes on this clone: Different DNA sequences within this sample yield the same CDR3. Here the CDR3 reads CASSGGNTIYF. DNA of the CDR3: TGTGCCAGCAGCGGCGGAAACACCATATATTTT. The rearrangement joins TRBV7-2 to TRBJ1-3; the D is unclear. The CDR3 has 11 residues. V gave up 5 bases and J gave up 4 bases, with 3 bases separating them. The germline gives CDR1 SGHTA, CDR2 FQGNSA.

This chain connects TRBV18 to TRBJ1-2; D remains unclear. In germline, CDR1 is KGHSH, CDR2 LQKENI. The CDR3 has 15 amino acids. The ends were cut back, 2 bases at V and 4 bases at J, with 14 bases in the middle. The CDR3 nucleotides are TGTGCCAGCTCACCAAGCCGGGAGGGAAGCTATGGCTACACCTTC. The encoded protein is CASSPSREGSYGYTF.

The gene calls are TRBV12-5 and TRBJ2-3; 14 bases fit TRBD2. Per the germline V gene, CDR1 is LGHNT and CDR2 is FRNRAP. The CDR3 sequence is 16 residues long. The ends lost 5 bases at V and 6 bases at J; junction bases unmatched: 7. CDR3 sequence: CASGGGLAGASDTQYF. The CDR3 DNA follows: TGTGCTAGTGGTGGGGGACTAGCGGGAGCTTCGGATACGCAGTATTTT.

The chain carries TRBV29-1 and TRBJ2-1, with 8 nucleotides matching TRBD2. CDR1 and CDR2 (germline): SQVTM, ANQGSEA. V was pared by 3 bases and J by 0 bases, with 7 bases of the junction left unmatched. The length of the CDR3 is 16 residues. CDR3: CSVDGLAGISYNEQFF. CDR3 nucleotides: TGCAGCGTTGATGGGTTAGCGGGGATCTCCTACAATGAGCAGTTCTTC.